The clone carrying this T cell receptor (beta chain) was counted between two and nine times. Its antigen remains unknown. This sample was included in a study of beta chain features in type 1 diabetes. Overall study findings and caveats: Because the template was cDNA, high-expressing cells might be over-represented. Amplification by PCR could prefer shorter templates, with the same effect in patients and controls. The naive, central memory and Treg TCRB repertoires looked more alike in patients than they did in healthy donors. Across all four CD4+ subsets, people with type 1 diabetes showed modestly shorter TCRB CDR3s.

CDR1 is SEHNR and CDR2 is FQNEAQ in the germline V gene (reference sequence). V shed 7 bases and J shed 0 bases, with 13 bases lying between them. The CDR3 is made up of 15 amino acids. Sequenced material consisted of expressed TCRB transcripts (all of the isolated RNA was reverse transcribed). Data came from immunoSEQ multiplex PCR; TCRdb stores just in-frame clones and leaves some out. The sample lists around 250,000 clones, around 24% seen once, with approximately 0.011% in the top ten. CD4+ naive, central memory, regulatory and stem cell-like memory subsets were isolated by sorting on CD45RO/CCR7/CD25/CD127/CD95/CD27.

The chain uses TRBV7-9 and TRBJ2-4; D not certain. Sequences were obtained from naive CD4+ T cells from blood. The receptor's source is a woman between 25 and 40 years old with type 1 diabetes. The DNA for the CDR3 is TGTGCCAGCACCCCGTGGGCCCAAGCCAAAAACATTCAGTACTTC. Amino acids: CASTPWAQAKNIQYF.